These T cell receptor beta chains were read from a single sample in a study of blood T cell repertoires in COVID-19. The method was immunoSEQ multiplex PCR; TCRdb's version includes in-frame clones alone and lacks a portion of them. This sample has 160,000 or so clones, with about 86% found just once. Sample: peripheral blood. The receptors shown here come from a woman between 70 and 85 years old with acute or convalescent COVID-19. Both conserved end residues are part of each CDR3. D genes are given only for firm matches. Clone size is shown for a subset of rows, as once, few, many or a class of expanded clone.

CDR3	DNA	D	size	V	J
CASSESSGNTEAFF	TGTGCCAGCAGTGAATCAAGCGGGAACACTGAAGCTTTCTTT	-	-	TRBV9	TRBJ1-1
CASSQNWDRGNTEAFF	TGTGCCAGCTCACAAAATTGGGACAGGGGAAACACTGAAGCTTTCTTT	TRBD1	-	TRBV18	TRBJ1-1
CASKGQGLIYNEQFF	TGTGCCAGTAAGGGACAGGGTTTGATATACAATGAGCAGTTCTTC	TRBD1	-	TRBV19	TRBJ2-1
CASSGEGHEQYF	TGTGCCAGCAGTGGGGAGGGGCACGAGCAGTACTTC	TRBD2	once	TRBV2	TRBJ2-7
CASSQDSKGETQYF	TGTGCCAGCAGCCAAGATAGTAAGGGGGAGACCCAGTACTTC	-	-	TRBV4-2	TRBJ2-5
CASSQERGRTTGELFF	TGCGCCAGCAGCCAAGAGCGGGGGAGGACCACCGGGGAGCTGTTTTTT	TRBD2	-	TRBV4-1	TRBJ2-2
CASSEDRGNEKLFF	TGTGCCAGCAGTGAGGACAGGGGGAATGAAAAACTGTTTTTT	TRBD1	few	TRBV2	TRBJ1-4
CASMRVGTDTQYF	TGTGCCAGCATGCGGGTCGGCACAGATACGCAGTATTTT	-	-	TRBV27	TRBJ2-3
CASSPWGLDPFSNQPQHF	TGTGCCAGCAGCCCTTGGGGGCTAGATCCTTTCAGCAATCAGCCCCAGCATTTT	-	-	TRBV11-2	TRBJ1-5
CASSLGPGQGGYTIYF	TGTGCCAGCAGCTTGGGACCGGGACAGGGAGGGTACACCATATATTTT	TRBD1	-	TRBV7-2	TRBJ1-3
CASSDRQAFTDTQYF	TGTGCCAGCAGCGACCGACAGGCCTTCACAGATACGCAGTATTTT	-	-	TRBV9	TRBJ2-3
CASSSGVGNSPLHF	TGTGCCAGCTCATCAGGGGTCGGGAATTCACCCCTCCACTTT	-	-	TRBV18	TRBJ1-6
CASSSPGGPDDEQFF	TGTGCCAGCAGTTCTCCGGGAGGGCCCGACGATGAGCAGTTCTTC	TRBD2	once	TRBV28	TRBJ2-1
CASSPRPGGGRAEEQYF	TGTGCCAGCAGCCCTAGGCCGGGGGGCGGGAGGGCGGAGGAGCAGTACTTC	TRBD2	-	TRBV7-9	TRBJ2-7
CASSSNPGTTGVYEQYF	TGTGCCAGCAGCTCAAACCCCGGGACAACCGGCGTCTACGAGCAGTACTTC	-	-	TRBV7-6	TRBJ2-7
CASSITPTGDYGYTF	TGTGCCAGTAGTATCACCCCGACAGGGGACTATGGCTACACCTTC	TRBD1	-	TRBV19	TRBJ1-2
CASSPTGLAGVYEQYF	TGTGCCAGCAGTCCAACGGGACTAGCGGGAGTATACGAGCAGTACTTC	TRBD2	-	TRBV28	TRBJ2-7
CASSSGGGYEQYF	TGTGCCAGCAGCTCGGGTGGAGGATACGAGCAGTACTTC	-	-	TRBV7-2	TRBJ2-7
CASSFFQAGWNTEAFF	TGTGCCAGCAGCTTCTTTCAGGCAGGATGGAACACTGAAGCTTTCTTT	-	-	TRBV7-6	TRBJ1-1
CASARRGTGGYEQYF	TGTGCCAGCGCCCGGAGGGGCACGGGCGGCTACGAGCAGTACTTC	-	-	TRBV6-5	TRBJ2-7